Included here is one T cell receptor (beta chain) sequence, with context. The sample belongs to a study of blood T cell repertoires in COVID-19. The V end was cut by 2 bases, the J end by 2 bases, with 6 bases between. This CDR3 contains 13 residues. Germline V gene lookup returns CDR1 SSHAT and CDR2 FNYEAQ (reference sequence). Some clones are missing from TCRdb's copy, which holds only in-frame ones; the method was immunoSEQ multiplex PCR. The sample holds around 200,000 clones, under 85% seen once. This chain joins TRBV7-7 and TRBJ2-5, with a possible D match to TRBD1 (5 bases). The sequence was obtained from a woman aged 40 to 50 with acute or convalescent COVID-19. The sample consisted of peripheral blood. The CDR3 DNA reads as TGTGCCAGCAGCTTACGACAGCAAGAGACCCAGTACTTC. This gives the protein CASSLRQQETQYF.